This T cell receptor beta chain comes out of a study of blood T cell repertoires in COVID-19. For the study at large: From the United States, Italy and Spain came samples of acute and convalescent COVID-19. The analysed material was cDNA or gDNA that came from T cells, B-cell-depleted T cells, or PBMCs.

In the source study's methods: Estimates of nucleated cell counts were drawn from the amplification of reference gene primers. Clones were sequenced by immunoSEQ multiplex PCR, and TCRdb holds only the in-frame ones, with some missing. The V and J calls and clone size are taken from that table; D and trimming were inferred from the DNA. The sample includes fewer than 60,000 clones, 86% of them seen just once. This clone was observed a handful of times. This CDR3 contains 14 residues. V lost 5 bases and J 2 bases, leaving 13 bases between the germline ends. From germline, CDR1 is SGHVS and CDR2 FNYEAQ.

Sequenced sample: peripheral blood. The receptor was isolated from a human donor in a cohort sampled during active COVID-19. The rearrangement joins TRBV7-6 to TRBJ2-7, with a possible D match to TRBD2 (5 bases). The CDR3 reads CASSPEDGPYEQYF. CDR3 bases: TGTGCCAGCAGCCCGGAGGATGGCCCCTACGAGCAGTACTTC.